This TCR beta chain came from a study of T cell repertoires in cytomegalovirus infection. Study background: Public TCR beta signatures indicated both CMV infection and matching HLA type.

Per germline, CDR1 SGHTA and CDR2 FQGNSA. The CDR3 is 16 residues long. V shed 2 bases, J shed 3 bases, and the junction held 5 bases outside the gene matches. MiXCR was run by TCRdb on the reads, yielding one entry per CDR3 protein. The sample carries 150,000 to 200,000 distinct CDR3 sequences, approximately 17% recorded once. Sequenced material: CD8+ T cells from PBMCs. The gene calls are TRBV7-2 and TRBJ2-2; TRBD1 matches at 8 bases. This clonotype originated in a human donor in good health (CMV status not recorded). Some clones in this sample may be carry-over from other donors' samples. CDR3 DNA sequence: TGTGCCAGCAGCTTAAAGGGACAGGACTACACCGGGGAGCTGTTTTTT. It translates to CASSLKGQDYTGELFF.